This entry concerns a single T cell receptor (beta chain). Its specificity is unknown. Profiling relied on immunoSEQ multiplex PCR, and the TCRdb table lists in-frame clones only, not all of them. The table lists tens of thousands of clones, about 90% of them singletons. V was cut by 3 bases and J by 5 bases, with 16 bases left in between. Germline-derived CDR1 and CDR2 are KGHSH and LQKENI. The CDR3 spans 15 residues. The record originates from a study of T cell responses to AZD1222 COVID-19 vaccine. Overall study results and limits: Among vaccine-associated CD4 TCRs, coverage spanned spike, with dominance at 160-218 and 743-854.

The J gene is TRBJ2-5, the V gene TRBV18; possible D gene TRBD2, 7 bases. The receptor was isolated from an adult in good health. Sequenced material: peripheral blood, taken on day 0 of AZD1222 vaccination. The CDR3 DNA is TGTGCCAGCTCACCGACGGGGGGCGGCTTGGAGACCCAGTACTTC. Its protein product is CASSPTGGGLETQYF.